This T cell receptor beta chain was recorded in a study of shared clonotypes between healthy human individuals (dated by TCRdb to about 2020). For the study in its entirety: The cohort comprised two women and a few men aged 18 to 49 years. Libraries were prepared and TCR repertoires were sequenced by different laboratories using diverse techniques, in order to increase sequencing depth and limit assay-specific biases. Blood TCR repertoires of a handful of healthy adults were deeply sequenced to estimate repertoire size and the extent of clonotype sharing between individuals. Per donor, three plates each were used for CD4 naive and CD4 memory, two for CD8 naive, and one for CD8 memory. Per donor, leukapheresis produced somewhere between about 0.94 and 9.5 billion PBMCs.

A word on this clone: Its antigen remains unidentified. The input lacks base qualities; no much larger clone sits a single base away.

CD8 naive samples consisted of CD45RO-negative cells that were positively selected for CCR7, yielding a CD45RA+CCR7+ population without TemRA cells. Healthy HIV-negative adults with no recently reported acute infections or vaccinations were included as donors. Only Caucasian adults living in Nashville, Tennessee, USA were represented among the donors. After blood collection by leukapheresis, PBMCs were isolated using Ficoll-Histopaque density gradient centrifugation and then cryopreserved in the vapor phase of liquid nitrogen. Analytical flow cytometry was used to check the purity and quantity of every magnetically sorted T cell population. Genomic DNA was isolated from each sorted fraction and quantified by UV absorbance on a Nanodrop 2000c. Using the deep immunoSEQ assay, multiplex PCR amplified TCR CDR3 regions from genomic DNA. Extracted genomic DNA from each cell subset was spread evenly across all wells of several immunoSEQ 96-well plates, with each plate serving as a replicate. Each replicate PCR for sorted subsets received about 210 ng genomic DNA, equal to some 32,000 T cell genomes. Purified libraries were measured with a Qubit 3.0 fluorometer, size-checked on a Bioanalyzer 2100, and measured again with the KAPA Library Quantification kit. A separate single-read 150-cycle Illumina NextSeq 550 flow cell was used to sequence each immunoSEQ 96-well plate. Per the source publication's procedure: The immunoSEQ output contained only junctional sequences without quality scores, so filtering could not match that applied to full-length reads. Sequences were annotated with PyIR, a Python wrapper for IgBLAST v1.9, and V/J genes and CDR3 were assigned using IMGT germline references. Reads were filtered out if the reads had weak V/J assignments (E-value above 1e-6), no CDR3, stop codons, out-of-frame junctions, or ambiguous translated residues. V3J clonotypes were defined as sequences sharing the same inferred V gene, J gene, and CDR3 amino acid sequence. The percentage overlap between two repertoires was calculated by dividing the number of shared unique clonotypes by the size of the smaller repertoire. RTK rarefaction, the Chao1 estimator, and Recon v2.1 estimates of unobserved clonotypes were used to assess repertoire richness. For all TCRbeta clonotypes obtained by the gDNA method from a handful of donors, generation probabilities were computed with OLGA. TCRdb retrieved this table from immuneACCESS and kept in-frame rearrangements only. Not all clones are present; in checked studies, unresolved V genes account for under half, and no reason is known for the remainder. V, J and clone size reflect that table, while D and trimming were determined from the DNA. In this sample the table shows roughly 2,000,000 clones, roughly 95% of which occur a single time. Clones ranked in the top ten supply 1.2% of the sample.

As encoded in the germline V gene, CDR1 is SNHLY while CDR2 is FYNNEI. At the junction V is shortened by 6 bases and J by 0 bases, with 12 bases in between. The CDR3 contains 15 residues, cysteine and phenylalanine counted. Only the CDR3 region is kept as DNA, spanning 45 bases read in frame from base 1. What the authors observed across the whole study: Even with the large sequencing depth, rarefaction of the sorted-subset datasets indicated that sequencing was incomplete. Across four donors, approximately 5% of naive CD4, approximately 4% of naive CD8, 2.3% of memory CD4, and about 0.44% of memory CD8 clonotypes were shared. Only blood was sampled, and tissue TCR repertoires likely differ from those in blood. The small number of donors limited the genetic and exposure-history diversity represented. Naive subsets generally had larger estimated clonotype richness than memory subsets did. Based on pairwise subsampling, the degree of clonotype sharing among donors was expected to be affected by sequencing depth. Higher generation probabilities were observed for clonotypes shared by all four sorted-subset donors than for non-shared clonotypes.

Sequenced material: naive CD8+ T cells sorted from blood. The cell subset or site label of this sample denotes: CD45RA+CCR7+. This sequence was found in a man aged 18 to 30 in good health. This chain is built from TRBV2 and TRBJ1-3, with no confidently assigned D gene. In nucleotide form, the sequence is TGTGCCAGCAGGGCCGGTGGAGCCTCTGGAAACACCATATATTTT. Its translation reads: CASRAGGASGNTIYF.